The entry below describes one T cell receptor (beta chain). Its antigen is still unknown. The sample originates from a study of cytomegalovirus exposure and HLA in healthy donors. Study-level findings and limits: One later analysis reportedly identified an Asian-associated ancestry cluster that showed fewer N-insertions than the 666-donor mean. Specific recognition of CMV antigens was confirmed in vitro for a few chains (all CMV-associated).

13 Jbeta primers and 60 Vbeta primers were used for the PCR. The data were produced by immunoSEQ multiplex PCR, yet TCRdb's version contains in-frame clones alone and is incomplete. The sample totals about 200,000 clones. The source of this sequence is a boy aged 5-17 years in good health and CMV-seronegative. The material sequenced was PBMCs.

DNA for the CDR3: TGTGCCAGCAGTGAACGGGCGGGCAGCAACTATGGCTACACCTTC. This translates into CASSERAGSNYGYTF. V usage is TRBV6-1 and J usage is TRBJ1-2; the D is unclear. CDR3 length: 15 amino acids. V was pared by 2 bases and J by 2 bases, with 12 bases between. Germline assignment: CDR1 MNHNS and CDR2 SASEGT.